This paragraph reports one TCR beta chain. The sample belongs to a study of shared clonotypes between healthy human individuals. The data were produced by immunoSEQ multiplex PCR, yet TCRdb's version contains in-frame clones alone and is incomplete. The sample contains approximately 500,000 clones, 81% of which appear only once. CDR1 is ENHRY and CDR2 is SYGVKD in the germline V gene. The CDR3 has 12 amino acids. V was shortened by 4 bases and J by 5 bases, with 5 bases between the two germline ends. This rearrangement joins TRBV10-3 to TRBJ2-2; D gene uncertain. This receptor was obtained from a woman aged 40 to 50 in good health. Some clones in this sample may be carry-over from other donors' samples. The specimen sequenced was PBMCs. The CDR3 nucleotides read TGTGCCATCAGTGGTGATACCGGGGAGCTGTTTTTT. Translating it yields CAISGDTGELFF.